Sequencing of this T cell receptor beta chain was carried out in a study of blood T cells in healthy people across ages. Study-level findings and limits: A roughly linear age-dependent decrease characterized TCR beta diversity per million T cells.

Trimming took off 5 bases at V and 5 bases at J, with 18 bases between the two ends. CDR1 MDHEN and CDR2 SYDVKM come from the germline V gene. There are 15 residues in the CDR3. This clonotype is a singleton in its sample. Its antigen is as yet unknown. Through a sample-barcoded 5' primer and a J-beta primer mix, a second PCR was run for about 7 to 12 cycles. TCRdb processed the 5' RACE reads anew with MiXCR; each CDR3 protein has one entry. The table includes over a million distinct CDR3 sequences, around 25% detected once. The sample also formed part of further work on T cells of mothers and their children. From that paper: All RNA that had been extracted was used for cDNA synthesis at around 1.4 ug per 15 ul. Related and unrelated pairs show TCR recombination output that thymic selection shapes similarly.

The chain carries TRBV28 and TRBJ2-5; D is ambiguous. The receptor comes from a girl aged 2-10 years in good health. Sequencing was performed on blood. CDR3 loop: CASSPHTEWLETQYF. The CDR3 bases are TGTGCCAGCAGTCCGCACACGGAATGGTTGGAGACCCAGTACTTC.